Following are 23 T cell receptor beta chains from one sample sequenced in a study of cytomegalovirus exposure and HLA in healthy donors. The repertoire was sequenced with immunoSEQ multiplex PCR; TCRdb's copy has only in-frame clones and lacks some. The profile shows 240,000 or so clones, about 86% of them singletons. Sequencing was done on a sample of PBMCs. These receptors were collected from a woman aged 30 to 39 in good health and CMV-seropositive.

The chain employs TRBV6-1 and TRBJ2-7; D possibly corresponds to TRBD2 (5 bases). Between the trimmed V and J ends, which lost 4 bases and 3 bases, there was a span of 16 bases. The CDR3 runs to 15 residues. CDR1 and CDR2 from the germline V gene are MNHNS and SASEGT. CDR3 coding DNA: TGTGCCAGCAGTGCCAGCGGAATACCAAACTACGAGCAGTACTTC. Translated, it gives CASSASGIPNYEQYF.

CDR3 in amino acids: CASSPAGGTSGKAGELFF. Here the CDR3 DNA reads TGTGCCAGCAGCCCAGCGGGGGGGACTAGCGGGAAGGCCGGGGAGCTGTTTTTT. The V call is TRBV7-9, the J call TRBJ2-2, with TRBD2 matching 13 bases. V was clipped by 5 bases and J by 6 bases; unmatched bases: 12. The length of the CDR3 is 18 residues. Germline CDR1 and CDR2: SEHNR and FQNEAQ (reference sequence).

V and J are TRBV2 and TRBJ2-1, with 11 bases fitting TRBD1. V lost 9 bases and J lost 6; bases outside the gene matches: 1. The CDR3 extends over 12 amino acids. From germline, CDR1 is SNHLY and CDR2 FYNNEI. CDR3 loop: CASGTGGNEQFF. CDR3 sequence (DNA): TGTGCCAGTGGGACAGGGGGCAATGAGCAGTTCTTC.

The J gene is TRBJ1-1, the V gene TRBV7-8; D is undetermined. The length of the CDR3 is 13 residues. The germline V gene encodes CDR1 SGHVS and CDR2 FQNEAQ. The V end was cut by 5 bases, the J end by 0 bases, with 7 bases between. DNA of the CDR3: TGTGCCAGCAGCACTACAATGAACACTGAAGCTTTCTTT. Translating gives CASSTTMNTEAFF.

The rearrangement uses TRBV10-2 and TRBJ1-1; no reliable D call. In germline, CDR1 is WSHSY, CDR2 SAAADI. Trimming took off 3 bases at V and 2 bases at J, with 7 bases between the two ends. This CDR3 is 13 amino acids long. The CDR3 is CASSDRKNTEAFF. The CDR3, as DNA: TGCGCCAGCAGTGACAGGAAAAACACTGAAGCTTTCTTT.

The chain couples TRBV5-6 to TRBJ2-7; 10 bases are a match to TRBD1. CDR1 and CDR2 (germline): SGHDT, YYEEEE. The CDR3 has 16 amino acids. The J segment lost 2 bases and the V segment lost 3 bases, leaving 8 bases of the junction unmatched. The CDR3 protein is CASSSDGQGDPYEQYF. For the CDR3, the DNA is TGTGCCAGCAGCTCAGACGGACAGGGGGACCCCTACGAGCAGTACTTC.

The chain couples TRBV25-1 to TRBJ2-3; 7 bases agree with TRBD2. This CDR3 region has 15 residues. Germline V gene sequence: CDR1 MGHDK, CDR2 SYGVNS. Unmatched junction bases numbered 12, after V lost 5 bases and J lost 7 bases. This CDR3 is CASSWGEGLGNTQYF. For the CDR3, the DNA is TGTGCCAGCAGTTGGGGGGAGGGCCTGGGTAATACGCAGTATTTT. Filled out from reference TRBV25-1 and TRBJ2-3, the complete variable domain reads EADIYQTPRYLVIGTGKKITLECSQTMGHDKMYWYQQDPGMELHLIHYSYGVNSTEKGDLSSESTVSRIRTEHFPLTLESARPSHTSQYLCASSWGEGLGNTQYFGPGTRLTVL.

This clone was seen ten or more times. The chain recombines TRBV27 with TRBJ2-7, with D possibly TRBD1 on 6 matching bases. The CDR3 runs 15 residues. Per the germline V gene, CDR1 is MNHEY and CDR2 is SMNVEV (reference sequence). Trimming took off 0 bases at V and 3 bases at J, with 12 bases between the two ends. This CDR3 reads CASSLSGTHYYEQYF. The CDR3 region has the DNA TGTGCCAGCAGTTTATCGGGGACACATTACTACGAGCAGTACTTC.

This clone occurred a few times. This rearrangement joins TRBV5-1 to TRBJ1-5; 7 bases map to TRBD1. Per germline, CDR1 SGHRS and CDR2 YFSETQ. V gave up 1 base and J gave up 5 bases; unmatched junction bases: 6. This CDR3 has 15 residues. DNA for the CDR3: TGCGCCAGCAGCTTGACAGGGGAGGTCGATCAGCCCCAGCATTTT. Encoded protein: CASSLTGEVDQPQHF.

CDR3 in amino acids: CASSYRRGQETQYF. In DNA form, the CDR3 reads TGTGCCAGCAGTTACCGGCGGGGCCAAGAGACCCAGTACTTC. This chain links TRBV6-6 with TRBJ2-5; D perhaps matches TRBD2 (6 bases). V lost 2 bases and J 1 base, leaving 8 bases between the germline ends. This CDR3 has 14 residues. CDR1 and CDR2 from the germline V gene are MNHNY and SVGAGI (reference sequence).

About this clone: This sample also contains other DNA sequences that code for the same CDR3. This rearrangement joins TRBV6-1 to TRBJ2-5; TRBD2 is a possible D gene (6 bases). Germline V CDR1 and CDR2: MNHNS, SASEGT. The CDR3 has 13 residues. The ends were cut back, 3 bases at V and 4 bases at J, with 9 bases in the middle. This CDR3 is CASSEDGGETQYF. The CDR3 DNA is TGTGCCAGCAGTGAGGACGGGGGAGAGACCCAGTACTTC.

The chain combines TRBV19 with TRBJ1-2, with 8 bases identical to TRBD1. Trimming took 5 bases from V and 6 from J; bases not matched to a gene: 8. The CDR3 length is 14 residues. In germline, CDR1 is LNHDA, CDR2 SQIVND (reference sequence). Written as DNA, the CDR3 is TGTGCCAGTAGTGTTTGGACAGGGTTCGATGGCTACACCTTC. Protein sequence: CASSVWTGFDGYTF.

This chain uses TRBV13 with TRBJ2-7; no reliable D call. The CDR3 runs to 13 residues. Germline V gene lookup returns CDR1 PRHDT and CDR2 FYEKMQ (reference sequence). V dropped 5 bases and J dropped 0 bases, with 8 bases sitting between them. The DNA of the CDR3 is TGTGCCAGCAGCCCACCCGGCTCCTACGAGCAGTACTTC. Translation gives CASSPPGSYEQYF.

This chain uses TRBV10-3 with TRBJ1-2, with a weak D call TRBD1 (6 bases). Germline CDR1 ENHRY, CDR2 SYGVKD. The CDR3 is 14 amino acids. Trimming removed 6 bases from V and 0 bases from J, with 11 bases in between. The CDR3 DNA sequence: TGTGCCATCAGAAACGACAGGACTAACTATGGCTACACCTTC. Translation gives CAIRNDRTNYGYTF.

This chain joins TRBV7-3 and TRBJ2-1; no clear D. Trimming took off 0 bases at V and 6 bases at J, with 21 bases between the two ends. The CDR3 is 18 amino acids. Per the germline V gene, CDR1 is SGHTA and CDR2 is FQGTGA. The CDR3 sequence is CASSLTAVKSVTINEQFF. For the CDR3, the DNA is TGTGCCAGCAGCTTAACTGCGGTTAAAAGCGTTACCATCAATGAGCAGTTCTTC.

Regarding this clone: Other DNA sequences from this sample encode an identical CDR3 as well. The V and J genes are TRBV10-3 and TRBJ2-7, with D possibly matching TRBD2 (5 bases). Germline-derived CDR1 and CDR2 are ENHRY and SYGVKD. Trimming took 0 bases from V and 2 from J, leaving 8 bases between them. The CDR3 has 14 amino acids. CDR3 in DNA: TGTGCCATCAGTGAGTCTACCGGGGCCTACGAGCAGTACTTC. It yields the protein CAISESTGAYEQYF.

The CDR3 sequence is CASSAPTSGYTDTQYF. In nucleotides, the CDR3 is TGCGCCAGCAGCGCACCGACTAGCGGATACACAGATACGCAGTATTTT. The chain couples TRBV5-1 to TRBJ2-3, with 9 bases matching TRBD2. Germline V lookup: CDR1 SGHRS, CDR2 YFSETQ. Trimming cost V 4 bases and J 2 bases; bases outside gene matches: 8. This CDR3 is 16 amino acids long.

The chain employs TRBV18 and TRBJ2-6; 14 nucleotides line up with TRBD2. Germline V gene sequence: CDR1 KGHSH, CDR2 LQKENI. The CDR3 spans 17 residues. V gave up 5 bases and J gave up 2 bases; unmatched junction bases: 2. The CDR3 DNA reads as TGTGCCAGCTCAGGGACTAGCGGGGGAGCTGGGGCCAACGTCCTGACTTTC. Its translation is CASSGTSGGAGANVLTF.

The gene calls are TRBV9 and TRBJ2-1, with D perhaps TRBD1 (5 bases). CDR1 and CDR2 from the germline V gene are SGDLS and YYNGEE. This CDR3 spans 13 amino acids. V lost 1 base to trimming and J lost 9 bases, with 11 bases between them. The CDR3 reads CASSVQGSPEQFF. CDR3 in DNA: TGTGCCAGCAGCGTACAGGGCTCGCCTGAGCAGTTCTTC.

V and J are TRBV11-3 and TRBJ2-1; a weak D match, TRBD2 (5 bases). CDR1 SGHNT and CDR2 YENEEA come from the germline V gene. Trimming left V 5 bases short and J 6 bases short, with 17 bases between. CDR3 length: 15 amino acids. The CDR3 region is CASSVGSDLGNEQFF. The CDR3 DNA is TGTGCCAGCAGCGTAGGGAGCGATTTGGGCAATGAGCAGTTCTTC.

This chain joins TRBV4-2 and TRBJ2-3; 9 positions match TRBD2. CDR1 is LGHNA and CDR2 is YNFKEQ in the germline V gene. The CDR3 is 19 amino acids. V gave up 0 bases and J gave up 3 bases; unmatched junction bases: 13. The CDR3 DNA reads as TGTGCCAGCAGCCAAGATCCCATTGATAGCGGGAGCTGGACAGATACGCAGTATTTT. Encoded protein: CASSQDPIDSGSWTDTQYF.

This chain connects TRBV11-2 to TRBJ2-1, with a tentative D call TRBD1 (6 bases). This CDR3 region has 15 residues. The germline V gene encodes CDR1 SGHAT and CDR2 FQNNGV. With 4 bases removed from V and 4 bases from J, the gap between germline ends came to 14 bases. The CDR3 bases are TGTGCCAGCAGCTCGCAGGGGTTCCTTTACAATGAGCAGTTCTTC. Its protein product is CASSSQGFLYNEQFF.

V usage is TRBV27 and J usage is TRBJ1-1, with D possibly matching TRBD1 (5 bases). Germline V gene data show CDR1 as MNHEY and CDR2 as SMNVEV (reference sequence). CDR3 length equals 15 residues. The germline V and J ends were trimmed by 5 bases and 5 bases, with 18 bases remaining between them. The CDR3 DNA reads TGTGCCAGCAGTCATTGGGGGGTAGGAGGGACTGAAGCTTTCTTT. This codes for CASSHWGVGGTEAFF.